A single T cell receptor (beta chain) is shown here with its context. These data are taken from a study of blood T cell repertoires in COVID-19. J lost 3 bases, V lost 5 bases, and 8 bases had no gene match. This CDR3 contains 16 residues. Germline V gene lookup returns CDR1 SEHNR and CDR2 FQNEAQ (reference sequence). Generated by immunoSEQ multiplex PCR, the TCRdb table keeps only in-frame clones and is missing some. The data show approximately 260,000 clones, around nine tenths seen once. This sequence joins TRBV7-9 and TRBJ2-1; the match to TRBD2 covers 9 bases. The clonotype comes from a woman between 18 and 29 years old who had recovered from COVID-19. Sequencing was performed on PBMCs or T cells enriched from blood (not recorded which). The CDR3 nucleotides read TGTGCCAGCAGCCATGCCTGGCGGGGGGGCTACAATGAGCAGTTCTTC. The encoded protein is CASSHAWRGGYNEQFF.